The 23 T cell receptor beta chains below all came from one sample that was sequenced in a study of T cell changes during pregnancy in multiple sclerosis. This table comes from immunoSEQ multiplex PCR, and its TCRdb copy is limited to in-frame clones, with some not included. Among 91,000 or so clones listed, 85% to 95% were seen once. The input for sequencing was peripheral blood, taken after pregnancy. The receptors stem from a female donor with multiple sclerosis, enrolled in a pregnancy study.

This clone was detected once. This sequence joins TRBV19 and TRBJ2-7; 10 nucleotides agree with TRBD1. The germline gives CDR1 LNHDA, CDR2 SQIVND (reference sequence). Trimming removed 8 bases from V and 8 bases from J; junction bases left unmatched: 9. This CDR3 is 13 amino acids long. The CDR3 spells CASGRTGGEKQYF. The CDR3 coding sequence is TGTGCCAGTGGCAGGACAGGGGGGGAAAAGCAGTACTTC. The variable domain in full, with the rest retrieved from reference TRBV19 and TRBJ2-7, is DGGITQSPKYLFRKEGQNVTLSCEQNLNHDAMYWYRQDPGQGLRLIYYSQIVNDFQKGDIAEGYSVSREKKESFPLTVTSAQKNPTAFYLCASGRTGGEKQYFGPGTRLTVT.

Comments on this clone: No DNA is shown, since the ends of the CDR3 on it are uncertain; the CDR3 is the one TCRdb lists. This chain joins TRBV23-1 and TRBJ1-2; TRBD1, the table's D call, was not compared with the DNA. TRBV23-1 falls under the ORF class, with uncertain function. 23 amino acids form the CDR3, both terminal residues included. CDR3 amino acids: CASSHRDSRNYGYTFARGHGYTF.

The chain has TRBV5-1 and TRBJ2-5, with 7 bases fitting TRBD1. The J segment lost 3 bases and the V segment lost 4 bases, leaving 6 bases of the junction unmatched. The CDR3 totals 14 residues. Germline CDR1 SGHRS, CDR2 YFSETQ. The CDR3 coding sequence is TGCGCCAGCAGCCACGTTGGGACAGAAGAGACCCAGTACTTC. Translated: CASSHVGTEETQYF.

This chain uses TRBV28 with TRBJ1-2; 9 nucleotides match TRBD1. V shed 5 bases, J shed 8 bases, and the junction held 6 bases outside the gene matches. From germline, CDR1 is MDHEN and CDR2 SYDVKM. The CDR3 extends over 13 amino acids. The CDR3 DNA reads TGTGCCAGCAGTCCAGGACAGGGGAAAGGCTACACCTTC. Translation: CASSPGQGKGYTF.

The chain joins TRBV6-1 to TRBJ1-2; D unclear. V was shortened by 3 bases and J by 8 bases, with 19 bases between the two germline ends. Germline lookup yields CDR1 MNHNS and CDR2 SASEGT. There are 15 residues in the CDR3. The CDR3 coding sequence is TGTGCCAGCAGTGATCCCCTCTTTCGGGTCAACGGCTACACCTTC. Translation gives CASSDPLFRVNGYTF.

V is TRBV11-2 and J is TRBJ2-2, with D perhaps matching TRBD2 (5 bases). V was clipped by 5 bases and J by 5 bases, with 9 bases between them. Germline loops: CDR1 SGHAT, CDR2 FQNNGV. This CDR3 region has 13 residues. CDR3 sequence (DNA): TGTGCCAGCAGCCCAGGACTGACCGGGGAGCTGTTTTTT. This gives the protein CASSPGLTGELFF.

V usage is TRBV4-1 and J usage is TRBJ1-1; D possibly corresponds to TRBD1 (5 bases). Germline V gives CDR1 MGHRA, CDR2 YSYEKL. V lost 0 bases to trimming and J lost 0 bases, with 8 bases between them. This CDR3 comprises 15 residues. In DNA, the CDR3 is TGCGCCAGCAGCCAAGACCGGGGGATGAACACTGAAGCTTTCTTT. Translating it yields CASSQDRGMNTEAFF.

CDR3 sequence reads: CASSPRGKGYNEQFF. The CDR3 bases are TGTGCCAGCAGCCCCAGGGGTAAGGGGTACAATGAGCAGTTCTTC. The chain carries TRBV6-5 and TRBJ2-1; D is perhaps TRBD1 (6 bases). Looked up from germline, CDR1 is MNHEY and CDR2 is SVGAGI. The V end was cut by 6 bases, the J end by 4 bases, with 16 bases between. The CDR3 length is 15 residues.

This clone has just a few counts. The V gene is TRBV11-2, the J gene TRBJ1-1; no definite D call. This CDR3 comprises 14 residues. The germline CDR1 and CDR2 sequences are SGHAT and FQNNGV. Deletions cut 0 bases from V and 1 base from J, with 6 bases between. Here the CDR3 DNA reads TGTGCCAGCAGCTTAGATTCAGGGAACACTGAAGCTTTCTTT. Protein product: CASSLDSGNTEAFF.

This rearrangement joins TRBV6-1 to TRBJ2-1; 7 nucleotides line up with TRBD2. Germline CDR1 and CDR2: MNHNS and SASEGT. This CDR3 comprises 18 residues. Trimming cost V 1 base and J 0 bases; bases outside gene matches: 9. This CDR3 is CASSEGAGAGTSYNEQFF. As DNA, the CDR3 is TGTGCCAGCAGTGAAGGGGCGGGAGCGGGTACCTCCTACAATGAGCAGTTCTTC.

CDR3 DNA: TGCGCCAGCAGCCCGCCGGGAGGGAGCGGAGAGACCCAGTACTTC. Protein product: CASSPPGGSGETQYF. This sequence joins TRBV5-1 and TRBJ2-5, with TRBD2 matching 8 bases. The CDR3 has 15 residues. From germline, CDR1 is SGHRS and CDR2 YFSETQ. After removal of 4 bases from V and 4 bases from J, the junction contained 9 bases not matched to a gene.

The chain employs TRBV29-1 and TRBJ2-2; D possibly corresponds to TRBD2 (5 bases). Deletions cut 1 base from V and 7 bases from J, with 7 bases between. Germline values: CDR1 SQVTM, CDR2 ANQGSEA. The length of the CDR3 is 12 residues. CDR3 coding DNA: TGCAGCGTTGAAGGGCGGGTCGGGGAGCTGTTTTTT. Translated: CSVEGRVGELFF.

This chain links TRBV11-2 with TRBJ2-5; 8 nucleotides align to TRBD2. This CDR3 has 13 amino acids. CDR1 is SGHAT, CDR2 FQNNGV, per germline. V trimming: 4 bases; J trimming: 5 bases; junction bases outside the gene matches: 3. This chain's CDR3 is CASSWGLVETQYF. CDR3 DNA: TGTGCCAGCAGCTGGGGACTAGTGGAGACCCAGTACTTC.

V and J are TRBV6-5 and TRBJ2-7, with 8 bases that match TRBD1. The CDR3 sequence is 14 residues long. Looked up from germline, CDR1 is MNHEY and CDR2 is SVGAGI. Trimming took 7 bases from V and 2 from J; bases not matched to a gene: 7. CDR3 coding DNA: TGTGCCAGCACCCCCCAGACAGGGGCCTACGAGCAGTACTTC. Encoded protein: CASTPQTGAYEQYF.

The chain couples TRBV5-6 to TRBJ2-7; the match to TRBD2 covers 9 bases. V was pared by 2 bases and J by 2 bases, with 2 bases of the junction left unmatched. CDR1 and CDR2 from the germline V gene are SGHDT and YYEEEE. This CDR3 contains 14 residues. The CDR3 is CASSLAGGTYEQYF. The CDR3, as DNA: TGTGCCAGCAGCTTAGCGGGAGGAACCTACGAGCAGTACTTC.

This chain uses TRBV11-2 with TRBJ1-1; a possible D gene is TRBD1 (6 bases). The CDR3 length is 15 residues. V was clipped by 3 bases and J by 4 bases, with 15 bases between them. Looked up from germline, CDR1 is SGHAT and CDR2 is FQNNGV. Here the CDR3 reads CASSFQQGGATEAFF. The CDR3 region has the DNA TGTGCCAGCAGCTTTCAACAGGGTGGGGCCACTGAAGCTTTCTTT. Based on the CDR3 plus reference TRBV11-2 and TRBJ1-1, the full variable domain is EAGVAQSPRYKIIEKRQSVAFWCNPISGHATLYWYQQILGQGPKLLIQFQNNGVVDDSQLPKDRFSAERLKGVDSTLKIQPAKLEDSAVYLCASSFQQGGATEAFFGQGTRLTVV.

The J gene is TRBJ1-5, the V gene TRBV7-9; 7 bases agree with TRBD1. The V and J ends lost 5 bases and 1 base, in that order; junction bases with no gene match: 8. The CDR3 has 16 residues. CDR1 and CDR2 from the germline V gene are SEHNR and FQNEAQ (reference sequence). As DNA, the CDR3 is TGTGCCAGCAGCGATCCTCAGGGGGGCAGCAATCAGCCCCAGCATTTT. Translating gives CASSDPQGGSNQPQHF. The whole variable domain, filled in from reference TRBV7-9 and TRBJ1-5, reads DTGVSQNPRHKITKRGQNVTFRCDPISEHNRLYWYRQTLGQGPEFLTYFQNEAQLEKSRLLSDRFSAERPKGSFSTLEIQRTEQGDSAMYLCASSDPQGGSNQPQHFGDGTRLSIL.

The CDR3 nucleotides are TGCGCCAGCAGCTTGGGTAGCGGGAGTATGTACGAGCAGTACTTC. Its protein is CASSLGSGSMYEQYF. This chain connects TRBV5-1 to TRBJ2-7; 9 bases are shared with TRBD2. The CDR3 covers 15 residues. With 0 bases clipped from V and 4 bases from J, the junction kept 5 bases outside the gene matches. Germline V gene sequence: CDR1 SGHRS, CDR2 YFSETQ.

The V call is TRBV5-1, the J call TRBJ2-7; D remains ambiguous. Germline-derived CDR1 and CDR2 are SGHRS and YFSETQ. Trimming removed 2 bases from V and 5 bases from J, with 14 bases in between. CDR3 length: 14 residues. Written as DNA, the CDR3 is TGCGCCAGCAGCTTCCGTTTCTCCACAAACGAGCAGTACTTC. It codes for CASSFRFSTNEQYF.

The CDR3 spells CASSSGRARSPLHF. The CDR3 region has the DNA TGCGCCAGCAGCTCAGGGAGGGCGAGGTCACCCCTCCACTTT. V gene TRBV5-1 combines with J gene TRBJ1-6; TRBD1 might be the D (5 bases). Germline V lookup: CDR1 SGHRS, CDR2 YFSETQ. Trimming took 3 bases from V and 10 from J, leaving 14 bases between them. The CDR3 loop spans 14 amino acids.

This clone was observed once. The chain links TRBV6-5 to TRBJ2-1; 7 nucleotides agree with TRBD1. The V segment lost 6 bases and the J segment 2 bases; nucleotides outside the gene matches: 4. CDR3 length: 14 residues. Per the germline V gene, CDR1 is MNHEY and CDR2 is SVGAGI. Here the CDR3 reads CASSLRGPYNEQFF. The DNA for the CDR3 is TGTGCCAGCAGCTTGAGGGGGCCCTACAATGAGCAGTTCTTC.

The J gene is TRBJ1-1, the V gene TRBV11-3; 8 positions agree with TRBD1. The CDR3 totals 14 residues. With V trimmed by 5 bases and J by 1 base, 3 bases remained unmatched. Germline CDR1 reads SGHNT; CDR2 reads YENEEA. Written as DNA, the CDR3 is TGTGCCAGCAGCCTCGGACAGGGGAACACTGAAGCTTTCTTT. It specifies CASSLGQGNTEAFF.

This clone was counted a single time. The chain recombines TRBV2 with TRBJ2-1; TRBD2 matches at 10 bases. CDR1 SNHLY and CDR2 FYNNEI come from the germline V gene. The length of the CDR3 is 15 residues. The junction had 1 base not matched to a gene; V was cut back by 3 bases and J by 2 bases. CDR3 coding DNA: TGTGCCAGCAGTGACCTAGCGGGAGCCTACAATGAGCAGTTCTTC. It translates to CASSDLAGAYNEQFF.